Listed below are T cell receptor beta chains from one sample, sequenced in a study of blood T cell repertoires in COVID-19. Sequencing used immunoSEQ multiplex PCR; TCRdb keeps in-frame clones, though not all of them. Of about 160,000 clones listed, 88% are singletons. Specimen: PBMCs or T cells enriched from blood (not recorded which). These receptors were obtained from a woman in her forties or fifties who had recovered from COVID-19. Both conserved end residues are part of each CDR3. D genes are given only for firm matches. Clone size is given for some rows only: seen once, a few or many times, or a class if the clone is expanded.

size,J,D,V,DNA,CDR3
-,TRBJ2-3,TRBD2,TRBV4-3,TGCGCCAGCAGCCCTGTCGGAGCGGGGAGCACAGATACGCAGTATTTT,CASSPVGAGSTDTQYF
-,TRBJ2-3,-,TRBV6-5,TGTGCCAGCAAATGGACTAGCACAGATACGCAGTATTTT,CASKWTSTDTQYF
-,TRBJ1-1,-,TRBV9,TGTGCCAGCAGCGTAGCTGATAGGAGAAACACTGAAGCTTTCTTT,CASSVADRRNTEAFF
-,TRBJ2-5,TRBD2,TRBV24-1,TGTGCCACCAGTGAGGGCGGGGGGTCCCAAGAGACCCAGTACTTC,CATSEGGGSQETQYF
-,TRBJ1-3,-,TRBV19,TGTGCCAGTATTCGTACGGGGGGAGGAAACACCATATATTTT,CASIRTGGGNTIYF
-,TRBJ1-1,TRBD1,TRBV6-4,TGTGCCAGCAGTCAGTCAGGGGGCAAGGGTGAAGCTTTCTTT,CASSQSGGKGEAFF
-,TRBJ1-6,TRBD1,TRBV27,TGTGCCAGCAGGGGGACAGTTAACAATTCACCCCTCCACTTT,CASRGTVNNSPLHF
-,TRBJ2-3,-,TRBV12-3/TRBV12-4,TGTGCCAGCAGTTTCGTTGCAGATACGCAGTATTTT,CASSFVADTQYF
-,TRBJ2-2,-,TRBV4-2,TGTGCCAGCAGCCAAGAGACAAGATCCGGGGAGCTGTTTTTT,CASSQETRSGELFF
once,TRBJ1-1,-,TRBV5-1,TGCGCCAGCAGACCTCAGACAGACACGAACACTGAAGCTTTCTTT,CASRPQTDTNTEAFF
-,TRBJ2-7,-,TRBV19,TGTGCCAGTAACTCTAGAGGTAGGGGGTACTACGAGCAGTACTTC,CASNSRGRGYYEQYF
-,TRBJ2-4,-,TRBV6-2/TRBV6-3,TGTGCCAGCAGCGACCTTAGGGGGAGCAAAAACATTCAGTACTTC,CASSDLRGSKNIQYF
-,TRBJ2-7,-,TRBV9,TGTGCCAGCAGCCCGGGACTTAACTACGAGCAGTACTTC,CASSPGLNYEQYF
-,TRBJ2-7,TRBD1,TRBV2,TGTGCCAGCAGTGAAGACGGGACAGTCTCCTACGAGCAGTACTTC,CASSEDGTVSYEQYF
-,TRBJ2-7,-,TRBV7-2,TGTGCCAGCAGCTCGTTGTCGACAGGATCCTACGAGCAGTACTTC,CASSSLSTGSYEQYF
-,TRBJ2-4,-,TRBV27,TGTGCCAGCAGTTTTCTTCAAGCAGGGGGGTTCGCCATTCAGTACTTC,CASSFLQAGGFAIQYF
once,TRBJ2-2,TRBD2,TRBV9,TGTGCCAGCAGCGTAATGGGTAGCGGGGGAGGCGCCGGGGAGCTGTTTTTT,CASSVMGSGGGAGELFF
-,TRBJ2-6,TRBD1,TRBV19,TGTGCCAGTTCGACCCCGGGACAGGGGTCTGGGGCCAACGTCCTGACTTTC,CASSTPGQGSGANVLTF
-,TRBJ1-4,-,TRBV29-1,TGCAGCGTCCTGAATGACCCCTCAGGAAGCCTGTTTTTT,CSVLNDPSGSLFF
-,TRBJ1-3,-,TRBV3-1/TRBV3-2,TGTGCCAGCAGCCAAGGACATTCCTCTGGAAACACCATATATTTT,CASSQGHSSGNTIYF
-,TRBJ1-6,TRBD1,TRBV11-3,TGTGCCAGCAGCTTTGTGGACAGGGGGTTTATCTATAATTCACCCCTCCACTTT,CASSFVDRGFIYNSPLHF
-,TRBJ1-1,-,TRBV19,TGTGCCAGTAGTCCCTTGAACACTGAAGCTTTCTTT,CASSPLNTEAFF
once,TRBJ2-3,TRBD2,TRBV5-1,TGCGCCAGCTCAAGAGGGACTAGCGTCATTTCGCCAGATACGCAGTATTTT,CASSRGTSVISPDTQYF
-,TRBJ1-1,TRBD1,TRBV6-5,TGTGCCAGCAGTTACCCCGGGACAGATCTAGCTTTCTTT,CASSYPGTDLAFF
-,TRBJ2-1,TRBD2,TRBV11-2,TGTGCCAGCAGCACAGGGGCTAGCGGGAGCTCCTACAATGAGCAGTTCTTC,CASSTGASGSSYNEQFF
-,TRBJ2-3,TRBD2,TRBV29-1,TGCAGCGTGCGGGGTCGGGGGGGAAGCACAGATACGCAGTATTTT,CSVRGRGGSTDTQYF
-,TRBJ2-2,-,TRBV27,TGTGCCAGCAGTGTCCAGGGTGGCACCGGGGAGCTGTTTTTT,CASSVQGGTGELFF
-,TRBJ1-4,-,TRBV3-1/TRBV3-2,TGTGCCAGCAGCCAAGGGCCACAAGTTGGAGGGGAAAAACTGTTTTTT,CASSQGPQVGGEKLFF
-,TRBJ1-2,-,TRBV6-2/TRBV6-3,TGTGCCAGCAGTTACTCTCCTGGCGCGGCCCCCAACTATGGCTACACCTTC,CASSYSPGAAPNYGYTF
-,TRBJ1-5,TRBD1,TRBV19,TGTGCCAGTAGTATAAAACCAGGACAGGGGGTCAATCAGCCCCAGCATTTT,CASSIKPGQGVNQPQHF
once,TRBJ1-2,-,TRBV6-5,TGTGCCAGCAGTTATTCAGGGATCCTTAACTATGGCTACACCTTC,CASSYSGILNYGYTF
-,TRBJ2-7,TRBD1,TRBV18,TGTGCCAGCTCCCCCGGACAGGGGAGCTCCTACGAGCAGTACTTC,CASSPGQGSSYEQYF
-,TRBJ1-2,TRBD1,TRBV6-5,TGTGCCAGCAGTTTAGACAGGGACGTTGTTGGCTACACCTTC,CASSLDRDVVGYTF
few,TRBJ2-3,-,TRBV19,TGTGCCAGTACCACTAGCCCCACAGATACGCAGTATTTT,CASTTSPTDTQYF
-,TRBJ2-1,-,TRBV2,TGTGCCAGCAGTGCCCCTACTAGCCGGGGAGGAAATGAGCAGTTCTTC,CASSAPTSRGGNEQFF
once,TRBJ2-5,TRBD1,TRBV5-6,TGTGCCAGCAGTCATACCGACAGGGGGGAGACCCAGTACTTC,CASSHTDRGETQYF
-,TRBJ2-1,-,TRBV7-2,TGTGCCAGCAGCTTACTTACGGGATCCAGCAATGAGCAGTTCTTC,CASSLLTGSSNEQFF
-,TRBJ1-2,-,TRBV27,TGTGCCAGCAGTTTCGGGAGGGACTATGGCTACACCTTC,CASSFGRDYGYTF
-,TRBJ2-1,-,TRBV2,TGTGCCAGCAGTTCCACGTTATCGGGGGTCGCGAAGATTGAGCAGTTCTTC,CASSSTLSGVAKIEQFF
-,TRBJ1-4,TRBD1,TRBV18,TGTGCCAGCTCACCACTGCCAGGGGGTGTTACAACTAATGAAAAACTGTTTTTT,CASSPLPGGVTTNEKLFF
-,TRBJ1-4,-,TRBV18,TGTGCCAGCTCACCACTGGACAGACGAATTAATGAAAAACTGTTTTTT,CASSPLDRRINEKLFF